These T cell receptor beta chains were read from a single sample in a study of blood T cell repertoires in COVID-19. TCRdb's table, derived via immunoSEQ multiplex PCR, lists solely in-frame clones and lacks some. The sample yields roughly 220,000 clones, approximately 78% seen once. The sequencing input was peripheral blood. All receptors derive from an elderly woman with COVID-19, enrolled during active disease. Both conserved end residues are part of each CDR3. A D gene is named only where the DNA matches it firmly. Some rows have no size entry. The others give once, few or many, or a class for an expanded clone.

TRBJ1-2 | TRBD1 | TRBV2 | . | TGTGCCAGCAGGTCAGGGGGCTTCCCTAACTATGGCTACACCTTC | CASRSGGFPNYGYTF
TRBJ2-7 | . | TRBV5-5 | . | TGTGCCAGCAGCTTGAATCGCGCAGGGGCATACGAGCAGTACTTC | CASSLNRAGAYEQYF
TRBJ1-2 | TRBD1 | TRBV7-2 | . | TGTGCCAGCAGCTTCGGGACAGGTCTCTATGGCTACACCTTC | CASSFGTGLYGYTF
TRBJ1-1 | . | TRBV21-1 | . | TGTGCCAGCAGTTCGCTGGGCCTCTTCACTGAAGCTTTCTTT | CASSSLGLFTEAFF
TRBJ1-2 | . | TRBV6-1 | . | TGTGCCAGCAGTGAGGGAGGGGCGCGGGTCTATGGCTACACCTTC | CASSEGGARVYGYTF
TRBJ1-6 | . | TRBV30 | . | TGTGCCTGGGGGAGGTCACCCCTCCACTTT | CAWGRSPLHF
TRBJ2-3 | TRBD2 | TRBV5-4 | . | TGTGCCAGCAGCATGCGGGAGTACACAGATACGCAGTATTTT | CASSMREYTDTQYF
TRBJ1-1 | TRBD1 | TRBV7-9 | few | TGTGCCAGCAGCCTATGGGTGGGACAGGGGGCTTCTGAAGCTTTCTTT | CASSLWVGQGASEAFF
TRBJ1-1 | TRBD1 | TRBV28 | . | TGTGCCAGCAGTCCGACAGGGGCCTCCCAGAACACTGAAGCTTTCTTT | CASSPTGASQNTEAFF
TRBJ1-4 | . | TRBV9 | . | TGTGCCAGCAGCAAACAGGGAGCTAATGAAAAACTGTTTTTT | CASSKQGANEKLFF
TRBJ1-1 | . | TRBV6-5 | . | TGTGCCAGCAGCCCAGGGAACACTGAAGCTTTCTTT | CASSPGNTEAFF
TRBJ1-5 | . | TRBV24-1 | . | TGTGCCACCAGTGATCCGGGGGGACCCCAGCATTTT | CATSDPGGPQHF
TRBJ1-5 | TRBD1 | TRBV28 | medium-sized | TGTGCCAGCAGTATACAGGGGCCAGGGCCCCAGCATTTT | CASSIQGPGPQHF
TRBJ1-2 | . | TRBV6-1 | . | TGTGCCAGCAGTGAAGGCCTTGGGGCGAGCCCGAATGGCTACACCTTC | CASSEGLGASPNGYTF
TRBJ2-3 | . | TRBV7-3 | . | TGTGCCAGCAGCTTAGCGGGCAGCACAGATACGCAGTATTTT | CASSLAGSTDTQYF
TRBJ2-2 | . | TRBV7-6 | . | TGTGCCAGCAGCTTAGACGGGACACGATTGGCCCAGGGTTCCGGGGAGCTGTTTTTT | CASSLDGTRLAQGSGELFF
TRBJ2-7 | TRBD1 | TRBV18 | few | TGTGCCAGCTCACCAGGGACAGTGAGCTCCTACGAGCAGTACTTC | CASSPGTVSSYEQYF
TRBJ1-4 | . | TRBV7-2 | once | TGTGCCAGCAGCCGCCCGGGTAGAACTAATGAAAAACTGTTTTTT | CASSRPGRTNEKLFF
TRBJ1-5 | . | TRBV12-3/TRBV12-4 | . | TGTGCCAGCAGTTTACAGGGGAATCAGCCCCAGCATTTT | CASSLQGNQPQHF
TRBJ1-3 | . | TRBV5-1 | . | TGCGCCAGCAGCAGTGTCCTCGGGGGCTCTGGAAACACCATATATTTT | CASSSVLGGSGNTIYF
TRBJ1-2 | . | TRBV7-2 | . | TGTGCCAGCAGCTTAGGACAGCCTTTCTATGGCTACACCTTC | CASSLGQPFYGYTF
TRBJ1-2 | . | TRBV10-3 | . | TGTGCCATCAGCGGGGTCGGGGACTATGGCTACACCTTC | CAISGVGDYGYTF